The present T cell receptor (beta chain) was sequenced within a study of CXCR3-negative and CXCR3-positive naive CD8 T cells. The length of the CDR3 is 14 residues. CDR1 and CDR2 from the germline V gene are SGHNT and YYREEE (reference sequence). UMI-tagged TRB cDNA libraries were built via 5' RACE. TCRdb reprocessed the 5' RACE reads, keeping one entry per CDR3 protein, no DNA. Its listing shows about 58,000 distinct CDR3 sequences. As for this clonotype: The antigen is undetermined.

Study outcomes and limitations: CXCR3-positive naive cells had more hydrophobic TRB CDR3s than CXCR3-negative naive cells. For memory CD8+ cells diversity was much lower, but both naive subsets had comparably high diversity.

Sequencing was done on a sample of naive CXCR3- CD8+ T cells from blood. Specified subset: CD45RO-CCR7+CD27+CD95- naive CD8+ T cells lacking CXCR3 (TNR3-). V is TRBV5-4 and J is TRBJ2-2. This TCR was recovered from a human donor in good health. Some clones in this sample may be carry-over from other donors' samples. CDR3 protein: CASSPAPAGGELFF.